Listed below are T cell receptor beta chains from one sample, sequenced in a study of T cells after yellow fever vaccination. TCRdb recomputed calls from the 5' RACE reads with MiXCR, one row per CDR3 protein. Altogether 250,000 to 400,000 distinct CDR3 sequences are present, over 4% being singletons, with the ten largest covering roughly 24%. The input for sequencing was PBMCs, taken 5 days after the yellow fever booster vaccination. The receptors stem from a man between 18 and 29 years old who received the YFV17D yellow fever vaccine. CDR3s include the opening cysteine and the closing phenylalanine or tryptophan. A D gene is named only where the DNA matches it firmly. Not every row has a clone size; where given, it reads once, few, many or a size class.

length	size	V	D	J	DNA	CDR3
16	few	TRBV5-5	NA	TRBJ1-2	TGTGCCAGCAGCTTGGCGGGAAGCCGGGGGAACTATGGCTACACCTTC	CASSLAGSRGNYGYTF
14	many	TRBV21-1	NA	TRBJ2-7	TGTGCCAGCAATCTTCCGGGATTCGTATACGAGCAGTACTTC	CASNLPGFVYEQYF
13	NA	TRBV19	NA	TRBJ1-5	TGTGCCAGCCAAATCAGGGGAGGACAGCCCCAGCATTTT	CASQIRGGQPQHF
12	NA	TRBV6-2/TRBV6-3	NA	TRBJ2-3	TGTGCCAGCTCCCCCAGTCCGAATACGCAGTATTTT	CASSPSPNTQYF
15	few	TRBV15	TRBD1	TRBJ1-1	TGTGCCACCAGCAGAGGAGGGACAGGGGGCACTGAAGCTTTCTTT	CATSRGGTGGTEAFF
12	NA	TRBV10-3	NA	TRBJ2-7	TGTGCCATCAGTGAAAAGGCAGACGAGCAGTACTTC	CAISEKADEQYF
13	NA	TRBV7-2	NA	TRBJ1-6	TGTGCCAGCAGGCCGACAGCAAATTCACCCCTCCACTTT	CASRPTANSPLHF
15	few	TRBV7-2	NA	TRBJ1-1	TGTGCCAGCAGCTCGAACAGGGCGGGTGACACTGAAGCTTTCTTT	CASSSNRAGDTEAFF
15	NA	TRBV7-2	TRBD2	TRBJ2-7	TGTGCCAGCAGCTACCTCGGGAGCGGGGGCTACGAGCAGTACTTC	CASSYLGSGGYEQYF
16	few	TRBV6-6	NA	TRBJ2-3	TGTGCCAGCAGCATCTTGAGGGGGATAAGAACAGATACGCAGTATTTT	CASSILRGIRTDTQYF
14	NA	TRBV27	NA	TRBJ1-5	TGTGCCAGCAGTTTAGCAGGGATCAATCAGCCCCAGCATTTT	CASSLAGINQPQHF
12	few	TRBV4-2	NA	TRBJ1-2	TGTGCCAGCAGCCAACCGGATTATGGCTACACCTTC	CASSQPDYGYTF
16	NA	TRBV4-2	NA	TRBJ2-7	TGTGCCAGCAGCCAAGAAGGTGCGGGAATCTCCTACGAGCAGTACTTC	CASSQEGAGISYEQYF
12	many	TRBV29-1	NA	TRBJ1-2	TGCAGCGTTGAAGTCTACGATCATGGCTACACCTTC	CSVEVYDHGYTF
12	few	TRBV6-5	NA	TRBJ1-6	TGTGCCAGCAGTTACAGATCGGGGAAGCTCCACTTT	CASSYRSGKLHF
15	many	TRBV7-9	NA	TRBJ1-1	TGTGCCAGCAGCCAGGCGCGACGGGTTAACACTGAAGCTTTCTTT	CASSQARRVNTEAFF
15	few	TRBV5-1	TRBD1	TRBJ1-2	TGCGCCAGCAGCTTGGGGACAGGGCTCCACTCTGGCTACACCTTC	CASSLGTGLHSGYTF
12	many	TRBV7-2	NA	TRBJ2-5	TGTGCCAGCGGGAAGGGGCAAGAGACCCAGTACTTC	CASGKGQETQYF
14	NA	TRBV12-3/TRBV12-4	TRBD1	TRBJ1-5	TGTGCCAGCAGCCCACAGGGGCCGTATCAGCCCCAGCATTTT	CASSPQGPYQPQHF
15	few	TRBV4-3	NA	TRBJ2-5	TGCGCCAGCAGCCAATCACAGGGCTACCAAGAGACCCAGTACTTC	CASSQSQGYQETQYF
15	NA	TRBV19	NA	TRBJ1-5	TGTGCCAGTAGTCAGGGGAGCAACACTAATCAGCCCCAGCATTTT	CASSQGSNTNQPQHF
14	NA	TRBV5-5	NA	TRBJ1-1	TGTGCCAGCAGCTTACAGACTTTAAACACTGAAGCTTTCTTT	CASSLQTLNTEAFF